This is a list of T cell receptor beta chains from one sample in a study of blood T cell repertoires in COVID-19. TCRdb's table, derived via immunoSEQ multiplex PCR, lists solely in-frame clones and lacks some. The sample gives around 130,000 clones, approximately 77% of which show up once; 7.9% is in the top ten. The sequenced material came from peripheral blood. Every receptor here comes from a human donor in a cohort sampled during active COVID-19. Both conserved end residues are part of each CDR3. Each record gives: J gene, D gene, clone size, V gene, CDR3 DNA, CDR3 protein. D genes are given only for firm matches. Only some rows state a clone size, as once, few, many or a class for expanded clones.

TRBJ1-2,TRBD1,-,TRBV28,TGTGCCAGTCACGACAGGGGGTCTAACTATGGCTACACCTTC,CASHDRGSNYGYTF
TRBJ2-7,TRBD1,-,TRBV6-5,TGTGCCAGCAGACCTGGACAGGGAGGACATTACGAGCAGTACTTC,CASRPGQGGHYEQYF
TRBJ1-1,-,-,TRBV12-2,TGTGCAAGTCGAATGTGGTTTGGCAACTGTCGGGACAGGGTCACTGAAGCTTTCTTT,CASRMWFGNCRDRVTEAFF
TRBJ2-5,TRBD2,-,TRBV5-1,TGCGCCAGCAGCTTGTATACCCCTAGCGGGAACTTAAACCAAGAGACCCAGTACTTC,CASSLYTPSGNLNQETQYF
TRBJ2-5,TRBD2,-,TRBV5-4,TGTGCCAGCAGCATGGGACTAGCGGGGGCACGGCGTGAGACCCAGTACTTC,CASSMGLAGARRETQYF
TRBJ2-7,TRBD2,once,TRBV4-1,TGCGCCAGCAGCCAAGATCGTGGCGGGAGGGCCCACGAGCAGTACTTC,CASSQDRGGRAHEQYF
TRBJ1-3,-,-,TRBV4-1,TGCGCCAGCAGCCAGTCCACAGGCGATGGAAACACCATATATTTT,CASSQSTGDGNTIYF
TRBJ1-1,-,-,TRBV11-2,TGTGCCAGCAGCCTACGAACCGACAGTGAAGCTTTCTTT,CASSLRTDSEAFF
TRBJ2-5,TRBD2,-,TRBV30,TGTGCCTGGAGTAGGGGAGGGAAACAAGAGACCCAGTACTTC,CAWSRGGKQETQYF
TRBJ2-7,-,many,TRBV28,TGTGCCAGCAGTTCTTCAGTCACCTACGAGCAGTACTTC,CASSSSVTYEQYF
TRBJ2-7,-,-,TRBV7-2,TGTGCCAGCAGCCTCGGACAAATCTACGAGCAGTACTTC,CASSLGQIYEQYF
TRBJ1-1,-,-,TRBV5-1,TGCGCCAGCAGCTCCTCAGGGGAGGGCACTGAAGCTTTCTTT,CASSSSGEGTEAFF
TRBJ1-3,-,-,TRBV29-1,TGCAGCGTTGAGGGGCCGGCTGGAAACACCATATATTTT,CSVEGPAGNTIYF
TRBJ1-3,-,-,TRBV6-5,TGTGCCAGCGGTTTACAGATTTCTGGAAACACCATATATTTT,CASGLQISGNTIYF
TRBJ2-5,TRBD2,-,TRBV5-1,TGCGCCAGCAGCTTGGGACTAGCGGGAGTTGCCCAAGAGACCCAGTACTTC,CASSLGLAGVAQETQYF
TRBJ2-7,-,-,TRBV7-2,TGTGCCAGCAGCTTAGGTGGGGGGAGGTCCTACGAGCAGTACTTC,CASSLGGGRSYEQYF